This T cell receptor beta chain was recorded in a study of technical replicates of blood from several donors. Trimming shortened V by 3 bases and J by 3 bases, and 4 bases separated the two germline ends. Germline lookup yields CDR1 SGHNT and CDR2 YENEEA. The CDR3 covers 12 residues. This table comes from immunoSEQ multiplex PCR, and its TCRdb copy is limited to in-frame clones, with some not included. The data show 50,000 to 70,000 clones, around 93% seen once. Sample: PBMCs. The chain carries TRBV11-3 and TRBJ2-3; D is uncertain. The TCR sequence derives from a human donor in good health. Some clones in this sample may be carry-over from other donors' samples. CDR3 DNA sequence: TGTGCCAGCAGCTTCGGGACAGATACGCAGTATTTT. This gives the protein CASSFGTDTQYF.